The 30 T cell receptor beta chains given below trace back to one sample, sequenced in a study of response to subunit inactivated influenza vaccine (dated by TCRdb to the late 2010s). Library construction relied on RT-PCR. Reads for this sample came from an Illumina HiSeq 2500. TCRdb itself trimmed the public reads at Q25 with fastp, ran MiXCR and retained productive beta chains. Each entry merges the rows of one CDR3 protein and shows their most common DNA and genes. The sample yields about 500,000 distinct CDR3 sequences; 16% were counted once. The ten largest account for roughly 3% of the sample. The input for sequencing was CD4+ T cells sorted from PBMCs, taken about 23 months after vaccination. Receptor source: a man aged 50 to 69 who received an inactivated influenza vaccine. Donor details come from another sample of the same person, matched by shared clones.

This chain connects TRBV4-3 to TRBJ1-3; D uncertain. The ends were cut back, 0 bases at V and 0 bases at J, with 6 bases in the middle. Germline CDR1 reads LGHNA; CDR2 reads YSLEER. This CDR3 has 15 amino acids. CDR3 amino acids: CASSQDWDSGNTIYF. The CDR3 DNA reads TGCGCCAGCAGCCAAGATTGGGACTCTGGAAACACCATATATTTT.

Only a few counts were recorded for this clonotype. The V and J genes are TRBV20-1 and TRBJ2-3; 9 bases align to TRBD2. Trimming at V came to 4 bases and at J to 5 bases, leaving 10 bases not matched to a gene. This CDR3 is 15 amino acids long. CDR1 DFQATT and CDR2 SNEGSKA come from the germline V gene (reference sequence). This CDR3 reads CSATGGGAVGDTQYF. In nucleotides, the CDR3 is TGCAGTGCTACCGGCGGGGGGGCCGTGGGAGATACGCAGTATTTT.

This clonotype was detected a few times. The chain combines TRBV5-1 with TRBJ1-2; D is ambiguous. The CDR3 spans 14 residues. V lost 1 base, J lost 2 bases, and 9 bases lay in between. CDR1 SGHRS and CDR2 YFSETQ come from the germline V gene. The CDR3 nucleotides read TGCGCCAGCAGCTTGCAAAGTCAGAACTATGGCTACACCTTC. It is translated as CASSLQSQNYGYTF.

This clonotype has more than one count but fewer than ten. This chain joins TRBV11-2 and TRBJ2-1, with 7 bases identical to TRBD1. Germline V CDR1 and CDR2: SGHAT, FQNNGV. Losses at the gene ends were 0 bases for V and 3 bases for J; bases not matched to a gene: 5. The CDR3 loop spans 16 amino acids. CDR3 sequence: CASSLEPHRGYNEQFF. The CDR3 nucleotides are TGTGCCAGCAGCTTAGAGCCTCACAGGGGCTACAATGAGCAGTTCTTC.

This sequence joins TRBV10-3 and TRBJ2-7, with 9 nucleotides matching TRBD1. Germline V CDR1 and CDR2: ENHRY, SYGVKD. V was clipped by 4 bases and J by 3 bases; unmatched bases: 7. The CDR3 is 15 residues long. The CDR3: CAISVSGQGNYEQYF. The CDR3 DNA follows: TGTGCCATCAGTGTTTCCGGACAGGGGAACTACGAGCAGTACTTC.

The genes are TRBV7-9 and TRBJ2-7; TRBD1 is a possible D gene (5 bases). CDR3 length: 12 residues. Trimming took 5 bases from V and 3 from J, leaving 8 bases between them. Per germline, CDR1 SEHNR and CDR2 FQNEAQ (reference sequence). The CDR3 spells CASSTGYYEQYF. As DNA, the CDR3 is TGTGCCAGCAGCACAGGATACTACGAGCAGTACTTC. The entire variable domain, with the rest obtained from reference TRBV7-9 and TRBJ2-7, is as follows: DTGVSQNPRHKITKRGQNVTFRCDPISEHNRLYWYRQTLGQGPEFLTYFQNEAQLEKSRLLSDRFSAERPKGSFSTLEIQRTEQGDSAMYLCASSTGYYEQYFGPGTRLTVT.

This clonotype occurred many times. The chain has TRBV20-1 and TRBJ2-3; 10 nucleotides match TRBD2. Germline loops: CDR1 DFQATT, CDR2 SNEGSKA (reference sequence). Trimming cost V 7 bases and J 14 bases; bases outside gene matches: 6. The CDR3 extends over 10 amino acids. As DNA, the CDR3 is TGCAGTGTCCTAGCGGGGGCACCGTATTTT. This translates into CSVLAGAPYF.

This clonotype has more than one count but fewer than ten. V gene TRBV20-1 combines with J gene TRBJ1-1; D may be TRBD1 (5 bases). The CDR3 spans 15 residues. V lost 1 base and J 0 bases, leaving 12 bases between the germline ends. The germline gives CDR1 DFQATT, CDR2 SNEGSKA (reference sequence). The CDR3 sequence: CSARAGGSMNTEAFF. CDR3 nucleotides: TGCAGTGCTAGAGCGGGGGGAAGCATGAACACTGAAGCTTTCTTT.

The chain uses TRBV2 and TRBJ1-1, with D possibly matching TRBD1 (5 bases). The V gene lost 5 bases and the J gene lost 4 bases, with 8 bases spanning the gap. CDR1 SNHLY and CDR2 FYNNEI come from the germline V gene. CDR3 length: 12 residues. CDR3 sequence: CASSMRGTEAFF. For the CDR3, the DNA is TGTGCCAGCAGTATGAGGGGCACTGAAGCTTTCTTT.

As for this clonotype: The junction differs from germline at one of its ends, possibly a read error. The chain joins TRBV18 to TRBJ2-7; TRBD2 agrees at 7 bases. The CDR3 is made up of 15 amino acids. CDR1 KGHSH and CDR2 LQKENI come from the germline V gene. The CDR3 sequence: CASSSSAGSSCEQYF. CDR3 in DNA: TGTGCCAGCTCATCCTCAGCGGGAAGCTCCTGCGAGCAGTACTTC.

The chain employs TRBV20-1 and TRBJ1-1; no definite D call. The CDR3 consists of 15 residues. Looked up from germline, CDR1 is DFQATT and CDR2 is SNEGSKA (reference sequence). V lost 5 bases and J 5 bases, leaving 21 bases between the germline ends. DNA for the CDR3: TGCAGTGCTCCACCCGCATCGGACCGAAGTACTGAAGCTTTCTTT. It yields the protein CSAPPASDRSTEAFF.

V gene TRBV7-2 combines with J gene TRBJ2-1, with D possibly being TRBD2 (5 bases). From germline, CDR1 is SGHTA and CDR2 FQGNSA. With 5 bases removed from V and 5 bases from J, the gap between germline ends came to 10 bases. CDR3 length equals 13 residues. This CDR3 is CASSNRGNNEQFF. CDR3 bases: TGTGCCAGCAGCAACCGGGGAAACAATGAGCAGTTCTTC.

For this clonotype: At one boundary the junction diverges from the germline segment, which might be a read error. The rearrangement joins TRBV11-2 to TRBJ2-4; no definite D call. The CDR3 covers 17 residues. Germline lookup yields CDR1 SGHAT and CDR2 FQNNGV. CDR3 sequence (DNA): TGTGCCAGCAGCTCCCCCATCGAATCTATAGCCAAAACCATTCAGTACTTC. This encodes CASSSPIESIAKTIQYF.

This clonotype was counted between two and nine times. The chain links TRBV4-3 to TRBJ1-2; no clear D. Trimming removed 1 base from V and 0 bases from J, with 9 bases in between. The length of the CDR3 is 15 residues. The germline CDR1 and CDR2 sequences are LGHNA and YSLEER. This CDR3 is CASSQGTVANYGYTF. In nucleotides, the CDR3 is TGCGCCAGCAGCCAAGGGACCGTCGCTAACTATGGCTACACCTTC.

V is TRBV5-1 and J is TRBJ2-1; the match to TRBD2 covers 12 bases. V lost 4 bases to trimming and J lost 0 bases; unmatched junction nucleotides: 14. The CDR3 runs to 20 residues. Germline-derived CDR1 and CDR2 are SGHRS and YFSETQ. CDR3 coding DNA: TGCGCCAGCAGCCTACGACTAGCGGGGGATGCCCGGAGCTCCTACAATGAGCAGTTCTTC. Protein product: CASSLRLAGDARSSYNEQFF.

V gene TRBV6-5 combines with J gene TRBJ2-1; 7 positions agree with TRBD2. J gave up 14 bases and V 4 bases, and 11 bases lay outside the gene matches. CDR1 MNHEY and CDR2 SVGAGI come from the germline V gene. The CDR3 is 13 residues long. The CDR3 bases are TGTGCCAGCAGTTCCCCCGGGACTAATCGCAAGTTCTTC. As protein: CASSSPGTNRKFF.

This clonotype has more than one count but fewer than ten. The rearrangement links TRBV4-3 to TRBJ2-3; D may be TRBD2 (5 bases). The CDR3 has 14 amino acids. CDR1 and CDR2 (germline): LGHNA, YSLEER. Trimming removed 10 bases at V and 0 bases at J, with 14 bases between. The CDR3 loop is CATSPGSSTDTQYF. The DNA for the CDR3 is TGCGCCACCTCCCCGGGGAGTAGCACAGATACGCAGTATTTT.

This clonotype was detected many times. V is TRBV18 and J is TRBJ2-3; 7 nucleotides line up with TRBD2. After removal of 4 bases from V and 0 bases from J, the junction contained 4 bases not matched to a gene. Germline V gene data show CDR1 as KGHSH and CDR2 as LQKENI. This CDR3 is 15 amino acids long. For the CDR3, the DNA is TGTGCCAGCTCACGTGTAGCGGGTAGCACAGATACGCAGTATTTT. It yields the protein CASSRVAGSTDTQYF.

This clonotype appeared a few times. This chain connects TRBV6-1 to TRBJ2-7, with 7 bases fitting TRBD2. The length of the CDR3 is 14 residues. J lost 6 bases, V lost 6 bases, and 11 bases had no gene match. Germline lookup yields CDR1 MNHNS and CDR2 SASEGT. The CDR3 DNA follows: TGTGCCAGCAGCACACGGGGGGTTACCGGCGAGCAGTACTTC. This gives the protein CASSTRGVTGEQYF.

This clonotype turned up a few times. This chain connects TRBV15 to TRBJ2-1; no reliable D call. The CDR3 is 12 amino acids. V lost 0 bases and J 9 bases, leaving 6 bases between the germline ends. The V gene's germline CDR1 is LNHNV and CDR2 YYDKDF (reference sequence). DNA of the CDR3: TGTGCCACCAGCAGAGACCGTTTTGAGCAGTTCTTC. This translates into CATSRDRFEQFF.

The CDR3 region has the DNA TGCAGTGCTAGAGGAGCCCCCCGGTTTAACTATGGCTACACCTTC. Its protein product is CSARGAPRFNYGYTF. The V and J genes are TRBV20-1 and TRBJ1-2; D is uncertain. The germline gives CDR1 DFQATT, CDR2 SNEGSKA (reference sequence). V lost 1 base to trimming and J lost 1 base, with 13 bases between them. The CDR3 totals 15 residues.

The rearrangement joins TRBV20-1 to TRBJ2-3; TRBD2 agrees at 8 bases. The CDR3 loop spans 15 amino acids. Germline V gene data show CDR1 as DFQATT and CDR2 as SNEGSKA (reference sequence). After removal of 6 bases from V and 3 bases from J, the junction contained 11 bases not matched to a gene. CDR3 protein: CSAKTGTRWTDTQYF. In nucleotides, the CDR3 is TGCAGTGCCAAGACCGGGACTAGATGGACAGATACGCAGTATTTT.

The chain combines TRBV4-2 with TRBJ1-5, with 9 bases matching TRBD1. Germline V gene sequence: CDR1 LGHNA, CDR2 YNFKEQ. The J segment lost 4 bases and the V segment lost 2 bases, leaving 3 bases of the junction unmatched. This CDR3 comprises 15 residues. CDR3 sequence reads: CASSQFDRGNQPQHF. The CDR3 region has the DNA TGTGCCAGCAGCCAATTTGACAGGGGGAATCAGCCCCAGCATTTT.

The chain has TRBV10-3 and TRBJ2-7, with TRBD1 as a possible D gene (6 bases). The CDR3 runs to 13 residues. The germline V and J ends were trimmed by 8 bases and 6 bases, with 17 bases remaining between them. Looked up from germline, CDR1 is ENHRY and CDR2 is SYGVKD. CDR3 nucleotide sequence: TGTGCCATCGGAAGACAGGCGGTCGGCGAGCAGTACTTC. Amino acid sequence: CAIGRQAVGEQYF.

This clonotype was counted many times. Germline is not matched at one junction end, which may reflect a read error. V and J are TRBV12-3 or TRBV12-4 and TRBJ1-1, with 7 nucleotides matching TRBD1. The CDR3 has 14 amino acids. The CDR3 is CASSLRTGNTEAFF. CDR3 nucleotide sequence: TGCGCCAGCAGCTTGCGGACAGGGAACACTGAAGCTTTCTTT.

This rearrangement joins TRBV11-3 to TRBJ2-1, with a tentative D call TRBD2 (5 bases). This CDR3 has 15 residues. The V and J ends lost 5 bases and 2 bases respectively, with 13 bases between them. CDR1 and CDR2 from the germline V gene are SGHNT and YENEEA. DNA for the CDR3: TGTGCCAGCAGCCCCCGGTCGGGAACCTACAATGAGCAGTTCTTC. Translated, it gives CASSPRSGTYNEQFF.

The chain links TRBV29-1 to TRBJ2-7, with TRBD1 matching over 9 bases. This CDR3 spans 14 amino acids. The germline gives CDR1 SQVTM, CDR2 ANQGSEA. V trimming: 6 bases; J trimming: 7 bases; junction bases outside the gene matches: 13. CDR3 in DNA: TGCAGCGTCCTTTCGGGACAGGGTCGAGGAGAGCAGTACTTC. This encodes CSVLSGQGRGEQYF.

This clonotype was found a few times. V and J are TRBV20-1 and TRBJ2-7; D uncertain. CDR3 size: 13 residues. From germline, CDR1 is DFQATT and CDR2 SNEGSKA (reference sequence). Trimming removed 3 bases at V and 2 bases at J, with 11 bases between. The CDR3 DNA follows: TGCAGTGCTAGCCCCCGGGCCCCCTACGAGCAGTACTTC. This translates into CSASPRAPYEQYF.

This chain links TRBV7-6 with TRBJ2-3; D not resolved. The CDR3 covers 13 residues. From germline, CDR1 is SGHVS and CDR2 FNYEAQ. V gave up 8 bases and J gave up 2 bases, with 11 bases separating them. The CDR3 loop is CASSRVITDTQYF. Written as DNA, the CDR3 is TGTGCCAGCTCACGGGTTATCACAGATACGCAGTATTTT.

This clonotype has at least ten counts. The rearrangement links TRBV5-1 to TRBJ2-5; 10 bases are shared with TRBD2. J lost 3 bases, V lost 1 base, and 0 bases had no gene match. CDR1 is SGHRS and CDR2 is YFSETQ in the germline V gene. This CDR3 is built from 14 residues. The CDR3 loop reads CASSLTSGKETQYF. The CDR3 coding sequence is TGCGCCAGCAGCTTGACTAGCGGGAAAGAGACCCAGTACTTC.